These T cell receptor beta chains were read from a single sample in a study of early stage breast cancer tumors. Repertoires were generated with immunoSEQ multiplex PCR, while TCRdb's copy carries only in-frame clones and drops some. The sample lists about 14,000 clones; less than 85% were seen once. Sample: normal breast tissue next to the tumor. All receptors derive from a person under 45 with breast cancer. Each CDR3 is given with its conserved first and last residue. D genes are given only for firm matches. The size of a clone is reported for some rows only, either as once, few or many, or as a class for expanded clones.

size,D,J,V,length,CDR3,DNA
once,.,TRBJ1-1,TRBV19,13,CASSIFGGTEAFF,TGTGCCAGTAGTATTTTCGGGGGCACTGAAGCTTTCTTT
.,.,TRBJ2-5,TRBV5-1,15,CASSLAGQGGETQYF,TGCGCCAGCAGCTTGGCGGGGCAGGGGGGAGAGACCCAGTACTTC
once,.,TRBJ2-5,TRBV27,17,CASSFLVRKGSEETQYF,TGTGCCAGCAGTTTCTTGGTGCGAAAAGGGTCAGAAGAGACCCAGTACTTC
.,TRBD1,TRBJ1-2,TRBV29-1,17,CSVPSEQGFSRYYGYTF,TGCAGCGTCCCGTCGGAACAGGGGTTTAGTCGGTACTATGGCTACACCTTC
once,.,TRBJ1-2,TRBV19,13,CASSVGRFYGYTF,TGTGCCAGTAGTGTGGGACGGTTCTATGGCTACACCTTC
.,TRBD2,TRBJ2-7,TRBV7-8,15,CASSLSGRPPYEQYF,TGTGCCAGCAGCCTTAGCGGGAGGCCCCCCTACGAGCAGTACTTC
.,TRBD2,TRBJ2-7,TRBV4-2,16,CASSQDGVAGGYEQYF,TGTGCCAGCAGCCAAGATGGTGTAGCGGGAGGCTACGAGCAGTACTTC
.,.,TRBJ2-7,TRBV7-8,14,CASSWYSGSYEQYF,TGTGCCAGCAGCTGGTACTCCGGCTCCTACGAGCAGTACTTC
once,TRBD1,TRBJ1-1,TRBV5-6,18,CASRKRTGGRSMHTEAFF,TGTGCCAGCAGAAAACGGACAGGGGGACGTTCGATGCACACTGAAGCTTTCTTT
.,TRBD2,TRBJ2-1,TRBV7-2,15,CASSLGLAGDNEQFF,TGTGCCAGCAGCTTAGGACTAGCGGGAGACAATGAGCAGTTCTTC
.,TRBD1,TRBJ2-7,TRBV2,15,CASREDRGFSYEQYF,TGTGCCAGCAGGGAGGACAGGGGCTTCTCCTACGAGCAGTACTTC
.,.,TRBJ2-3,TRBV4-2,16,CASSLGDAASTDTQYF,TGTGCCAGCAGCCTTGGGGACGCTGCTAGCACAGATACGCAGTATTTT
.,.,TRBJ1-1,TRBV19,13,CACCTPMNTEAFF,TGTGCCTGCTGTACTCCTATGAACACTGAAGCTTTCTTT